A selection of T cell receptor beta chains follows, all from one sample in a study of cytomegalovirus exposure and HLA in healthy donors. Libraries were prepared by immunoSEQ multiplex PCR; TCRdb keeps only in-frame clonotypes and omits some of them. The table has 100,000 to 150,000 clones, almost 90% seen once. Sequencing was performed on PBMCs. The source is a man aged 30 to 45 in good health and CMV-seronegative. CDR3s include the opening cysteine and the closing phenylalanine or tryptophan. Each record gives: clone size, D gene, V gene, J gene, CDR3 DNA, CDR3 protein. A D gene is named only where the DNA matches it firmly. The listing skips clone size in some rows; elsewhere it reads once, few, many or a size class.

>once|TRBD2|TRBV2|TRBJ2-5
TGTGCCAGCCCCATTGCGGGAGCGAAAGAGACCCAGTACTTC
CASPIAGAKETQYF
>NA|NA|TRBV5-1|TRBJ1-1
TGCGCCAGCAGCTTGTTTCCGGGGTCAGGCACTGAAGCTTTCTTT
CASSLFPGSGTEAFF
>NA|NA|TRBV2|TRBJ1-4
TGTGCCAGCAGTCCAGGACACCAGACTAATGAAAAACTGTTTTTT
CASSPGHQTNEKLFF
>once|TRBD2|TRBV29-1|TRBJ2-1
TGCAGCGAGCGGGACCTTACGAGCTCCTACAATGAGCAGTTCTTC
CSERDLTSSYNEQFF
>NA|TRBD1|TRBV10-1|TRBJ1-4
TGCGCCAGCAGTCCCTATCGACAGGGGGAAGAAAAACTGTTTTTT
CASSPYRQGEEKLFF
>few|NA|TRBV2|TRBJ2-2
TGTGCCAGCAGGTTACTGAACACCGGGGAGCTGTTTTTT
CASRLLNTGELFF
>once|NA|TRBV29-1|TRBJ2-1
TGCAGCGTTTACGGAAGGAGCTCCTACAATGAGCAGTTCTTC
CSVYGRSSYNEQFF
>NA|TRBD1|TRBV7-8|TRBJ2-2
TGTGCCAGCAGGAAATGGGTGGGACAGGGGCCTACGAACACCGGGGAGCTGTTTTTT
CASRKWVGQGPTNTGELFF
>NA|TRBD2|TRBV27|TRBJ2-7
TGTGCCAGCAGTTTAACTCCCTTTCCACTAGCGGGAGATACCTACGAGCAGTACTTC
CASSLTPFPLAGDTYEQYF
>NA|NA|TRBV19|TRBJ1-1
TGTGCCACCGTCGGGTGGACTGAAGCTTTCTTT
CATVGWTEAFF
>NA|TRBD1|TRBV5-1|TRBJ1-4
TGCGCCAGCAGCCCAGGGGACAGGCAGAATGAAAAACTGTTTTTT
CASSPGDRQNEKLFF
>once|NA|TRBV7-2|TRBJ2-2
TGTGCCAGCAGCTTAATCGCGAGCACCGGGGAGCTGTTTTTT
CASSLIASTGELFF
>NA|TRBD1|TRBV5-1|TRBJ2-5
TGCGCCAGCAGCTGGACAGGGGGGGAGACCCAGTACTTC
CASSWTGGETQYF
>NA|NA|TRBV9|TRBJ1-1
TGTGCCAGCAGCTCCCGCGCGGGGTCCACTGAAGCTTTCTTT
CASSSRAGSTEAFF
>NA|TRBD1|TRBV7-3|TRBJ2-7
TGTGCCAGCAGCTTGACAGGGCGAGAGCAGTACTTC
CASSLTGREQYF
>NA|NA|TRBV6-5|TRBJ2-6
TGTGCCAGCAGTTACGGCGGGTTGACAGGGGCCAACGTCCTGACTTTC
CASSYGGLTGANVLTF